The T cell receptor beta chain under discussion was sequenced for a study of blood T cell repertoires in COVID-19. Study in general: The samples span acute and convalescent COVID-19 from the United States, Italy and Spain. PBMCs, B-cell-depleted T cells, or T cells were the source of the cDNA or gDNA that made up the material.

The authors' processing: Reference gene primer amplification yielded estimated nucleated cell counts. TCRdb's table, derived via immunoSEQ multiplex PCR, lists solely in-frame clones and lacks some. The DNA gave D and trimming, while V, J and clone size come from that table. The sample lists around 250,000 clones; roughly nine tenths were seen once. Trimming left V 1 base short and J 0 bases short, with 25 bases between. This CDR3 contains 21 residues. Germline V gene sequence: CDR1 LNHNV, CDR2 YYDKDF (reference sequence). Sequencing used peripheral blood. The sequence came from a woman aged 40-49 years who had recovered from COVID-19. This sequence joins TRBV15 and TRBJ2-4; TRBD2 might be the D (5 bases). In DNA form, the CDR3 reads TGTGCCACCAGCAGAGCTGTGGGCGGGTGGGCCGGGCAGATAGCCAAAAACATTCAGTACTTC. Its protein is CATSRAVGGWAGQIAKNIQYF.